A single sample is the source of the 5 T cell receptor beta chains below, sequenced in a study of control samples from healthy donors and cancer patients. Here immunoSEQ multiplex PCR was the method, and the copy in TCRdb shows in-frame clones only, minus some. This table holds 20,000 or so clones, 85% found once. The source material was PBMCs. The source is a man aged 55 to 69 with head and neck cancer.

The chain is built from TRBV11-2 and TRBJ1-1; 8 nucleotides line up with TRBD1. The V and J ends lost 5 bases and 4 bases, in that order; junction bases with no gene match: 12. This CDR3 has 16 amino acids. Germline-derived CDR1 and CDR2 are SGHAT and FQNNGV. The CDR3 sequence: CASSQEGQVGVTEAFF. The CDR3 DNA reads TGTGCCAGCAGCCAAGAGGGACAGGTCGGCGTCACTGAAGCTTTCTTT.

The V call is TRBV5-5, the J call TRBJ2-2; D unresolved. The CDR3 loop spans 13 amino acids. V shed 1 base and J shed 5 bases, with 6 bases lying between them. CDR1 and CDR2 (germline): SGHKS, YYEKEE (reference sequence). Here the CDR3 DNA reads TGTGCCAGCAGCTTGTGGGGAACCGGGGAGCTGTTTTTT. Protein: CASSLWGTGELFF.

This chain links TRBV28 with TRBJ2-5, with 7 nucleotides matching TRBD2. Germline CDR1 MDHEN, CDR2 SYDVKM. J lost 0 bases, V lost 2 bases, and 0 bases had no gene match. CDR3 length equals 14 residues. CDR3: CASSLAGDQETQYF. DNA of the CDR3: TGTGCCAGCAGTTTAGCGGGGGACCAAGAGACCCAGTACTTC.

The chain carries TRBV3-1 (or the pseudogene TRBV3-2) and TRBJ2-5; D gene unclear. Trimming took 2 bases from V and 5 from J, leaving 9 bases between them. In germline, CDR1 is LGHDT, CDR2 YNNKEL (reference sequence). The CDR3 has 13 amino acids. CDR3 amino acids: CASSQRAGETQYF. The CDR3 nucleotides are TGTGCCAGCAGCCAAAGGGCTGGGGAGACCCAGTACTTC.

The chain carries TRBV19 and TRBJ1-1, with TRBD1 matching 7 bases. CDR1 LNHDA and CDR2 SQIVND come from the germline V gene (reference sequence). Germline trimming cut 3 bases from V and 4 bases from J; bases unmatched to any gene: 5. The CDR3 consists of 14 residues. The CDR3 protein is CASSITGAGTEAFF. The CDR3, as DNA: TGTGCCAGTAGTATTACAGGGGCTGGCACTGAAGCTTTCTTT.